The rows below give T cell receptor beta chains drawn from one sample of a study of spatial heterogeneity in lung cancer. TCRdb reprocessed the 5' RACE reads via MiXCR and lists one record per CDR3 protein. The data contain approximately 22,000 distinct CDR3 sequences, about 5% of them seen just once; the ten biggest clones take up approximately 30%. The sample here was PBMCs, taken at surgery. These receptors originate from a male donor with early-stage non-small cell lung cancer. The CDR3 runs from the conserved cysteine through the conserved F or W. A D gene is named only where the DNA matches it firmly. Clone sizes are given selectively: once, few, many, or a class where the clone is expanded.

d_call: .; clone_size: many; j_call: TRBJ2-7; v_call: TRBV6-5; cdr3_nt: TGTGCCAGCGCCCCCGGCGCCTCCTACGAGCAGTACTTC; cdr3_aa: CASAPGASYEQYF
d_call: .; clone_size: many; j_call: TRBJ1-1; v_call: TRBV7-9; cdr3_nt: TGTGCCAGCAGCTTAAACAAAGCTTTCTTT; cdr3_aa: CASSLNKAFF
d_call: .; clone_size: few; j_call: TRBJ2-2; v_call: TRBV25-1; cdr3_nt: TGTGCCAGCAGTGTTGAATATAACACCGGGGAGCTGTTTTTT; cdr3_aa: CASSVEYNTGELFF
d_call: .; clone_size: many; j_call: TRBJ1-2; v_call: TRBV6-5; cdr3_nt: TGTGCCAGCAGCGTGGGTTGGGAAACTGTCTATGGCTACACCTTC; cdr3_aa: CASSVGWETVYGYTF
d_call: .; clone_size: many; j_call: TRBJ2-6; v_call: TRBV5-1; cdr3_nt: TGCGCCAGCAGCTTGAACGGGGGCAGCTCTGGGGCCAACGTCCTGACTTTC; cdr3_aa: CASSLNGGSSGANVLTF
d_call: .; clone_size: many; j_call: TRBJ1-5; v_call: TRBV5-1; cdr3_nt: TGCGCCAGCAGTCCGAGAGGGGGAGGAGGACAGCCCCAGCATTTT; cdr3_aa: CASSPRGGGGQPQHF
d_call: TRBD2; clone_size: .; j_call: TRBJ2-1; v_call: TRBV5-1; cdr3_nt: TGCGCCAGCAGCCCAGCCGGACTAGCGGGAGGGACCCAATACAATGAGCAGTTCTTC; cdr3_aa: CASSPAGLAGGTQYNEQFF
d_call: .; clone_size: few; j_call: TRBJ2-7; v_call: TRBV11-2; cdr3_nt: TGTGCCAGCAGCATTTTCAGGGCGGCCTACGAGCAGTACTTC; cdr3_aa: CASSIFRAAYEQYF
d_call: .; clone_size: medium-sized; j_call: TRBJ1-1; v_call: TRBV18; cdr3_nt: TGTGCCAGCTCACCAAGGCAGAAAGAAGCTTTCTTT; cdr3_aa: CASSPRQKEAFF
d_call: .; clone_size: many; j_call: TRBJ1-4; v_call: TRBV7-2; cdr3_nt: TGTGCCAGCAGCTTCGACTCAACTAATGAAAAACTGTTTTTT; cdr3_aa: CASSFDSTNEKLFF
d_call: .; clone_size: many; j_call: TRBJ2-6; v_call: TRBV12-5; cdr3_nt: TGTGCTAGTTCGGGGTCTGGGGCCAACGTCCTGACTTTC; cdr3_aa: CASSGSGANVLTF
d_call: TRBD1; clone_size: .; j_call: TRBJ2-7; v_call: TRBV5-6; cdr3_nt: TGTGTCAGCAGCGCCCTGGGGCGACAGGGCAATAAGTACGAGCAGTACTTC; cdr3_aa: CVSSALGRQGNKYEQYF
d_call: .; clone_size: many; j_call: TRBJ1-5; v_call: TRBV7-9; cdr3_nt: TGTGCCAGCAGCTCGCAGGGGAGGGATCAGCCCCAGCATTTT; cdr3_aa: CASSSQGRDQPQHF
d_call: TRBD1; clone_size: many; j_call: TRBJ2-1; v_call: TRBV6-5; cdr3_nt: TGTGCCAGCAGTAAACAGGGGCGGGTAAGAAATGAGCAGTTCTTC; cdr3_aa: CASSKQGRVRNEQFF
d_call: .; clone_size: .; j_call: TRBJ2-1; v_call: TRBV6-2/TRBV6-3; cdr3_nt: TGTGCCAGCAGCCGAATGACCCGGGCCGGCTCCAATGAGCAGTTCTTC; cdr3_aa: CASSRMTRAGSNEQFF
d_call: .; clone_size: many; j_call: TRBJ2-5; v_call: TRBV9; cdr3_nt: TGTGCCAGCAGCGTAGCTCAGGGCCGGGAGACCCAGTACTTC; cdr3_aa: CASSVAQGRETQYF
d_call: .; clone_size: many; j_call: TRBJ2-7; v_call: TRBV28; cdr3_nt: TGTGCCAGCAGTTTATTTGGTCAGGGAGAGCAGTACTTC; cdr3_aa: CASSLFGQGEQYF
d_call: TRBD2; clone_size: many; j_call: TRBJ2-3; v_call: TRBV11-2; cdr3_nt: TGTGCCAGCAGCATTAGCGGGAGGCGGACAGATACGCAGTATTTT; cdr3_aa: CASSISGRRTDTQYF
d_call: .; clone_size: many; j_call: TRBJ1-1; v_call: TRBV2; cdr3_nt: TGTGCCACCCAACCTGGTCCGGGCGCTGAAGCTTTCTTT; cdr3_aa: CATQPGPGAEAFF
d_call: .; clone_size: many; j_call: TRBJ2-2; v_call: TRBV28; cdr3_nt: TGTGCCACTGTAGGGGGGAACACCGGGGAGCTGTTTTTT; cdr3_aa: CATVGGNTGELFF
d_call: TRBD2; clone_size: .; j_call: TRBJ2-2; v_call: TRBV12-3/TRBV12-4; cdr3_nt: TGTGCCAGCAGCCGACTAGCGGGGATGACCGGGGAGCTGTTTTTT; cdr3_aa: CASSRLAGMTGELFF
d_call: .; clone_size: few; j_call: TRBJ2-4; v_call: TRBV5-1; cdr3_nt: TGCGCCAGCAGCTTAACAGAATCAGCCAAAAACATTCAGTACTTC; cdr3_aa: CASSLTESAKNIQYF
d_call: TRBD2; clone_size: many; j_call: TRBJ2-1; v_call: TRBV6-5; cdr3_nt: TGTGCCAGCAGTATTAGCGGGGGATACAATGAGCAGTTCTTC; cdr3_aa: CASSISGGYNEQFF
d_call: TRBD1; clone_size: medium-sized; j_call: TRBJ1-5; v_call: TRBV29-1; cdr3_nt: TGCAGCGTTGCGGACAGGGGCTATCAGCCCCAGCATTTT; cdr3_aa: CSVADRGYQPQHF
d_call: TRBD1; clone_size: .; j_call: TRBJ1-4; v_call: TRBV3-1; cdr3_nt: TGTGCCAGCAGCCGAAGGACAGGAGGAGAAAAACTGTTTTTT; cdr3_aa: CASSRRTGGEKLFF
d_call: .; clone_size: many; j_call: TRBJ1-3; v_call: TRBV5-1; cdr3_nt: TGCGCCAGCAGTCCTCCCCGGGCGGATGGAAACACCATATATTTT; cdr3_aa: CASSPPRADGNTIYF
d_call: .; clone_size: many; j_call: TRBJ1-3; v_call: TRBV9; cdr3_nt: TGTGCCAGCAGCGTAGGACCGCCAGGGACTTCTGGAAACACCATATATTTT; cdr3_aa: CASSVGPPGTSGNTIYF
d_call: .; clone_size: many; j_call: TRBJ2-3; v_call: TRBV7-6; cdr3_nt: TGTGCCAGCAGCTCCTACCTCAGGGGGGAGGCGGGCACAGATACGCAGTATTTT; cdr3_aa: CASSSYLRGEAGTDTQYF
d_call: .; clone_size: .; j_call: TRBJ1-4; v_call: TRBV20-1; cdr3_nt: TGCAGTGCTAGAGATTTAGCGGATCGAAATGAAAAACTGTTTTTT; cdr3_aa: CSARDLADRNEKLFF
d_call: TRBD2; clone_size: many; j_call: TRBJ2-5; v_call: TRBV28; cdr3_nt: TGTGCCAGCAGTTTAATGCTAGCGGGGGGGTTTGGGACCCAGTACTTC; cdr3_aa: CASSLMLAGGFGTQYF